This is a list of T cell receptor beta chains from one sample in a study of shared clonotypes between healthy human individuals. The repertoire was sequenced with immunoSEQ multiplex PCR; TCRdb's copy has only in-frame clones and lacks some. Of some 2,100,000 clones in the sample, roughly 95% were seen once. What was sequenced was naive CD4+ T cells sorted from blood. These receptors all come from a young man in good health. Both conserved end residues are part of each CDR3. D genes are given only for firm matches. Clone size is shown for a subset of rows, as once, few, many or a class of expanded clone.

V gene	J gene	D gene	clone size	CDR3 protein	CDR3 DNA
TRBV10-3	TRBJ2-5	TRBD1	-	CAATGSGETQYF	TGTGCCGCGACAGGGTCGGGAGAGACCCAGTACTTC
TRBV5-1	TRBJ2-6	TRBD1	-	CASSGTGVSGANVLTF	TGCGCCAGCAGCGGTACAGGGGTTTCTGGGGCCAACGTCCTGACTTTC
TRBV6-5	TRBJ2-5	TRBD2	-	CASSRQTSMETQYF	TGTGCCAGCAGTCGCCAGACTAGCATGGAGACCCAGTACTTC
TRBV18	TRBJ2-5	TRBD2	-	CASSPGLGETQYF	TGTGCCAGCTCACCGGGACTAGGTGAGACCCAGTACTTC
TRBV2	TRBJ2-3	TRBD2	-	CASSAIGLSGSRDTQYF	TGTGCCAGCAGTGCAATTGGGCTAAGCGGGAGTCGTGATACGCAGTATTTT
TRBV30	TRBJ2-1	TRBD1	-	CAWSVRQGAGNEQFF	TGTGCCTGGAGTGTAAGACAGGGGGCGGGAAATGAGCAGTTCTTC
TRBV7-2	TRBJ1-3	-	-	CATGFVSGNTIYF	TGTGCCACCGGTTTTGTCTCTGGAAACACCATATATTTT
TRBV7-6	TRBJ2-7	-	-	CASSLGTTHYEQYF	TGTGCCAGCAGCTTAGGGACAACCCACTACGAGCAGTACTTC
TRBV27	TRBJ2-7	TRBD2	-	CASSRGLWGTYEQYF	TGTGCCAGCAGTAGGGGACTATGGGGAACCTACGAGCAGTACTTC
TRBV6-1	TRBJ2-1	-	-	CASSGSVPDEQFF	TGTGCCAGCAGTGGGTCAGTTCCGGATGAGCAGTTCTTC
TRBV5-4	TRBJ2-7	-	-	CASSSKEDSLLPYEQYF	TGTGCCAGCAGCTCAAAAGAGGACAGCCTTTTACCCTACGAGCAGTACTTC
TRBV5-4	TRBJ2-5	TRBD2	-	CASSFQLAGGETQYF	TGTGCCAGCAGCTTCCAACTAGCGGGGGGGGAGACCCAGTACTTC
TRBV6-5	TRBJ2-7	-	-	CASSYGIASVYEQYF	TGTGCCAGCAGTTACGGGATCGCGTCTGTCTACGAGCAGTACTTC
TRBV11-2	TRBJ2-7	-	once	CASSLGLNTYEQYF	TGTGCCAGCAGCTTAGGTCTAAATACCTACGAGCAGTACTTC
TRBV25-1	TRBJ2-7	TRBD2	-	CASSDEGRGRASEQYF	TGTGCCAGCAGTGATGAAGGTCGCGGGAGGGCGTCGGAGCAGTACTTC
TRBV10-3	TRBJ2-7	TRBD1	-	CAISQTGGVYEQYF	TGTGCCATCAGTCAGACAGGGGGAGTCTACGAGCAGTACTTC
TRBV12-5	TRBJ2-5	TRBD1	-	CASGLVLDRVLETQYF	TGTGCTAGTGGTTTGGTATTGGACAGGGTTCTGGAGACCCAGTACTTC
TRBV6-6	TRBJ1-2	-	-	CASSTTGGSYYGYTF	TGTGCCAGCAGTACCACGGGGGGAAGTTACTATGGCTACACCTTC
TRBV2	TRBJ2-3	-	-	CASKSQGSTDTQYF	TGTGCCAGCAAAAGCCAGGGGAGCACAGATACGCAGTATTTT
TRBV30	TRBJ1-1	-	-	CAWSEQDTEAFF	TGTGCCTGGAGTGAACAGGACACTGAAGCTTTCTTT
TRBV7-2	TRBJ1-4	-	-	CASSLQDSTNEKLFF	TGTGCCAGCAGCTTACAGGACTCAACTAATGAAAAACTGTTTTTT
TRBV9	TRBJ1-2	-	-	CASSVGASYGYTF	TGTGCCAGCAGCGTAGGAGCAAGCTATGGCTACACCTTC
TRBV2	TRBJ1-4	-	-	CASTPWGGTEKLFF	TGTGCCAGCACTCCTTGGGGGGGAACCGAAAAACTGTTTTTT
TRBV28	TRBJ1-2	-	-	CASSREPVNGYTF	TGTGCCAGCAGCCGCGAGCCTGTGAATGGCTACACCTTC
TRBV29-1	TRBJ2-1	TRBD2	-	CSVLGLGSTEQFF	TGCAGCGTTCTAGGACTAGGAAGTACCGAGCAGTTCTTC
TRBV7-2	TRBJ2-3	-	-	CASRSPYTTDTQYF	TGTGCCAGCCGATCCCCCTATACCACAGATACGCAGTATTTT
TRBV4-1	TRBJ2-5	TRBD2	-	CASSASGGMETQYF	TGCGCCAGCAGTGCCTCGGGGGGTATGGAGACCCAGTACTTC
TRBV18	TRBJ1-1	-	-	CASSPERVGAFF	TGTGCCAGCTCACCGGAGAGGGTGGGGGCTTTCTTT
TRBV6-1	TRBJ1-1	TRBD1	-	CASTALGGPETEAFF	TGTGCCAGCACGGCTTTAGGGGGCCCTGAGACTGAAGCTTTCTTT
TRBV30	TRBJ1-6	-	few	CAWSVRRPPLHF	TGTGCCTGGAGTGTAAGGCGGCCACCCCTCCACTTT
TRBV7-8	TRBJ1-5	TRBD1	-	CASSRGQGGQPQHF	TGTGCCAGCAGCCGCGGACAGGGTGGTCAGCCCCAGCATTTT
TRBV5-4	TRBJ1-2	-	-	CASRLEPQEAYGYTF	TGTGCCAGCAGACTCGAACCACAGGAGGCCTATGGCTACACCTTC
TRBV5-6	TRBJ2-7	-	-	CASSPVVAERYEQYF	TGTGCCAGCAGCCCCGTGGTAGCGGAAAGATACGAGCAGTACTTC
TRBV18	TRBJ2-7	TRBD1	-	CASSWQGDTYEQYF	TGTGCCAGCTCGTGGCAGGGGGACACCTACGAGCAGTACTTC